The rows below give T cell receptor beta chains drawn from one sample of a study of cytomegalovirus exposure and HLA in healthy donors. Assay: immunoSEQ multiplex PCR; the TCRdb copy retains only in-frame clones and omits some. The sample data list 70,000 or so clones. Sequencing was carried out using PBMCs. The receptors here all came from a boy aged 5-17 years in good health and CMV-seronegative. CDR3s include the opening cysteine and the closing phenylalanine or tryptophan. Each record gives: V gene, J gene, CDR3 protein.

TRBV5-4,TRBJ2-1,CASSLKASGGYNEQFF
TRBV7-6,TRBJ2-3,CASSGKGADTQYF
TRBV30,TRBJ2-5,CAWTRQGVGETQYF
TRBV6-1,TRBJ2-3,CASRTGVSTDTQYF
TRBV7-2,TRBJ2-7,CASSLDASGSYEQYF
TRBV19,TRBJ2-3,CASSLDTGIDTQYF
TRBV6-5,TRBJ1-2,CASSAGPYGYTF
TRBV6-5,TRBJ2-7,CASSYGAGQTYEQYF
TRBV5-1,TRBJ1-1,CASSWTGQRNTEAFF
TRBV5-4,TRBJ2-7,CASSLVGATEQYF
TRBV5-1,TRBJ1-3,CASRGDTTSGNTIYF
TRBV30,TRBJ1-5,CAWSEGDVQPQHF
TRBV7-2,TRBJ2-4,CASSFGGRKNIQYF
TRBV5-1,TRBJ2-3,CASSLDGRGTDTQYF
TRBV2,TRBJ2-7,CASSLGTASSEQYF
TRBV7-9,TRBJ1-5,CASSADSYSNQPQHF
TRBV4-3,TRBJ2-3,CASSQDGNGRRTDTQYF
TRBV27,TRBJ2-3,CASSLYSSRSTDTQYF